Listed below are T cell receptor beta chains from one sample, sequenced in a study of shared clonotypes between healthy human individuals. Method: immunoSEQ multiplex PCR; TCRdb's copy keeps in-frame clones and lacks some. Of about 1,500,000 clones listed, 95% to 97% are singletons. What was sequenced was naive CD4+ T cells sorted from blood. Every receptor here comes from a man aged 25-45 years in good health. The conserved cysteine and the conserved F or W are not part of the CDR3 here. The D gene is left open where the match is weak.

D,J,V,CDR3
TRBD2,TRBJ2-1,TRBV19,ASSLSGRHNEQF
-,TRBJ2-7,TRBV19,ASSIRGPTYEQY
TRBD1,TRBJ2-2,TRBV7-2,ASSLGDRRTGELF
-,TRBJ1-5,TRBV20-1,SARGGQPQH
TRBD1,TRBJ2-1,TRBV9,ASSVSGGNSYNEQF
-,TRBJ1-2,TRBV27,ASSFPGRLGYT
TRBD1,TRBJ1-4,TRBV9,ASSPGTGGEKLF
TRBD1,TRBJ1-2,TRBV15,ATSRDGGQGSTNYGYT
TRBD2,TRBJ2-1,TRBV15,ATSSYGLAGSTKNEQF
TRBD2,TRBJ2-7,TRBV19,ASSTRGEFYEQY
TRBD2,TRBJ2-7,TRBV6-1,ASTALAGVSYEQY
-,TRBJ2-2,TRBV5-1,ASSLPAGTGELF
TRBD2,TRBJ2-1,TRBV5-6,ASIGTSGKGVYNEQF
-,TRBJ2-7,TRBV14,ASSPGPYEQY
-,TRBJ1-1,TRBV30,AWSVGSGVGAF
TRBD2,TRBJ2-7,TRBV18,ASSPMGLAGGTYEQY